This entry describes one TCR beta chain. Its antigen remains unknown. This entry comes from a study of T cells after yellow fever vaccination. For the study at large: With SMART-Seq v4 Ultra Low Input, the fractions containing low cell numbers were prepared. Study-level results: Abundant clonotypes from the bulk population could contaminate FACS-sorted repertoires. After the booster, approximately 96% of CD4 and roughly nine tenths of CD8 primary-response clones were re-detected.

A universal primer site and UMIs were added as TCR cDNA was made by 5'RACE template switching. TCRdb reprocessed the 5' RACE reads with MiXCR, giving one entry per CDR3 protein. This sample carries some 260,000 distinct CDR3 sequences, around 4.9% of them seen once, and the ten largest clones take under 3.5%. The germline V gene has CDR1 SQVTM and CDR2 ANQGSEA. The CDR3 length is 13 residues. V shed 7 bases and J shed 2 bases, with 14 bases lying between them. This TCR was recovered from a man aged 18 to 29 who received the YFV17D yellow fever vaccine. The J gene is TRBJ2-5, the V gene TRBV29-1; no firm D call. Sequencing used CD4+ T cells sorted from PBMCs, obtained on the day of the yellow fever booster vaccination. CDR3 loop: CSAGMWQQETQYF. CDR3 coding DNA: TGCAGCGCTGGAATGTGGCAGCAAGAGACCCAGTACTTC.